These 20 T cell receptor beta chains share one sample of origin, sequenced in a study of OX40 agonist ivuxolimab in advanced cancers. The data were produced by immunoSEQ multiplex PCR, yet TCRdb's version contains in-frame clones alone and is incomplete. Of 50,000 to 65,000 clones listed, 80% to 95% are singletons. The sample was CD4+ or CD8+ T cells sorted from blood, taken in a trial of the OX40 agonist ivuxolimab. All receptors come from an adult with an advanced solid tumor such as melanoma, head and neck, liver or kidney cancer.

This clone appeared a single time. The chain is built from TRBV27 and TRBJ2-5, with 10 bases aligning to TRBD1. The CDR3 is 19 residues long. With 10 bases clipped from V and 4 bases from J, the junction kept 24 bases outside the gene matches. CDR1 MNHEY and CDR2 SMNVEV come from the germline V gene (reference sequence). The CDR3 nucleotides are TGTGCCACCTCACTCCGGGGGACAGGGGTTCCGATGTCGCGAGAGACCCAGTACTTC. Translation gives CATSLRGTGVPMSRETQYF.

This chain joins TRBV15 and TRBJ1-5; the D is unclear. Trimming removed 1 base at V and 2 bases at J, with 6 bases between. In germline, CDR1 is LNHNV, CDR2 YYDKDF (reference sequence). The CDR3 contains 14 residues. CDR3 in DNA: TGTGCCACCAGCAGAGCGGACGGCAATCAGCCCCAGCATTTT. Translated: CATSRADGNQPQHF.

The genes are TRBV28 and TRBJ2-1, with D possibly being TRBD1 (8 bases). V was clipped by 3 bases and J by 0 bases, with 15 bases between them. The V gene's germline CDR1 is MDHEN and CDR2 SYDVKM. CDR3 length equals 17 residues. CDR3 residues: CASSFGGTGLSYNEQFF. For the CDR3, the DNA is TGTGCCAGCAGTTTCGGGGGGACAGGCCTCTCCTACAATGAGCAGTTCTTC.

The V and J genes are TRBV18 and TRBJ1-2, with TRBD1 matching over 7 bases. The CDR3 consists of 13 residues. The V gene end was trimmed by 5 bases and the J gene end by 8 bases; junction bases not matched to a gene: 8. Germline loops: CDR1 KGHSH, CDR2 LQKENI. The CDR3 bases are TGTGCCAGCTCATACGGACAGGCCCCAGGCTACACCTTC. Protein: CASSYGQAPGYTF.

The chain recombines TRBV30 with TRBJ2-7; TRBD1 is a possible D gene (5 bases). Germline assignment: CDR1 GTSNPN and CDR2 SVGIG (reference sequence). The CDR3 loop spans 13 amino acids. V gave up 5 bases and J gave up 3 bases, with 14 bases separating them. Written as DNA, the CDR3 is TGTGCCTGGGACAGTAAGATTTACTACGAGCAGTACTTC. Residues: CAWDSKIYYEQYF.

The genes are TRBV11-2 and TRBJ2-3; 7 nucleotides match TRBD1. Germline CDR1 and CDR2: SGHAT and FQNNGV. The V gene end was trimmed by 1 base and the J gene end by 1 base; junction bases not matched to a gene: 11. This CDR3 has 18 amino acids. Here the CDR3 reads CASSLGVQRGQGTDTQYF. In nucleotides, the CDR3 is TGTGCCAGCAGCTTAGGAGTGCAAAGGGGGCAGGGCACAGATACGCAGTATTTT.

This sequence joins TRBV19 and TRBJ1-5; D uncertain. The ends were cut back, 3 bases at V and 2 bases at J, with 2 bases in the middle. The CDR3 has 12 residues. CDR1 and CDR2 (germline): LNHDA, SQIVND (reference sequence). The CDR3 bases are TGTGCCAGTAGTATGGGCAATCAGCCCCAGCATTTT. It is translated as CASSMGNQPQHF.

The V gene is TRBV19, the J gene TRBJ2-7; 8 bases are a match to TRBD1. Germline CDR1 LNHDA, CDR2 SQIVND (reference sequence). This CDR3 has 15 amino acids. Trimming at V came to 5 bases and at J to 3 bases, leaving 9 bases not matched to a gene. CDR3: CASSAAGTGHYEQYF. DNA for the CDR3: TGTGCCAGTAGTGCAGCCGGGACAGGTCACTACGAGCAGTACTTC.

V is TRBV28 and J is TRBJ1-1, with a weak D call TRBD1 (6 bases). This CDR3 contains 14 residues. Trimming took 6 bases from V and 5 from J, leaving 16 bases between them. The germline gives CDR1 MDHEN, CDR2 SYDVKM. For the CDR3, the DNA is TGTGCCAGCAGCCCCACGGGGGGCAGGACTGAAGCTTTCTTT. Amino acid sequence: CASSPTGGRTEAFF.

This chain connects TRBV9 to TRBJ2-3, with 7 bases lining up with TRBD1. With V trimmed by 2 bases and J by 6 bases, 9 bases remained unmatched. The CDR3 spans 15 residues. The germline V gene encodes CDR1 SGDLS and CDR2 YYNGEE. CDR3 amino acids: CASSVETGRGDTQYF. The DNA of the CDR3 is TGTGCCAGCAGCGTCGAGACAGGGAGAGGCGATACGCAGTATTTT.

The rearrangement links TRBV9 to TRBJ2-1; D gene ambiguous. V lost 2 bases, J lost 0 bases, and 9 bases lay in between. This CDR3 has 15 residues. Germline V lookup: CDR1 SGDLS, CDR2 YYNGEE. CDR3 bases: TGTGCCAGCAGCGTTGGGCGGAGCTCCTACAATGAGCAGTTCTTC. It specifies CASSVGRSSYNEQFF.

The chain combines TRBV4-1 with TRBJ2-5; tentatively, D is TRBD2 (5 bases). The J call is in doubt because the DNA end fits TRBJ2-7 better. This CDR3 contains 14 residues. Germline V lookup: CDR1 MGHRA, CDR2 YSYEKL. The CDR3, as DNA: TGCGCCAGCAGCCAAGAGGGAGTCACTAGCGAGCAGTACTTC. Translation gives CASSQEGVTSEQYF.

The chain joins TRBV28 to TRBJ2-7, with 13 nucleotides matching TRBD2. The V segment lost 8 bases and the J segment 3 bases; nucleotides outside the gene matches: 19. In germline, CDR1 is MDHEN, CDR2 SYDVKM. This CDR3 has 19 residues. The CDR3 loop is CASSSPGTGTSGDLYEQYF. In nucleotides, the CDR3 is TGTGCCAGCTCCTCACCCGGGACAGGGACTAGCGGGGACCTCTACGAGCAGTACTTC.

The rearrangement uses TRBV27 and TRBJ2-5; 9 bases map to TRBD2. V dropped 5 bases and J dropped 1; count of bases not matched to a gene: 8. There are 16 residues in the CDR3. The germline V gene encodes CDR1 MNHEY and CDR2 SMNVEV (reference sequence). The CDR3 DNA is TGTGCCAGCAGTCCCTCGCTAGCGGGGATCCAAGAGACCCAGTACTTC. It codes for CASSPSLAGIQETQYF.

The rearrangement joins TRBV28 to TRBJ2-3; no clear D. V shed 4 bases and J shed 4 bases, with 3 bases lying between them. The CDR3 is 11 amino acids. Germline V gene sequence: CDR1 MDHEN, CDR2 SYDVKM. DNA of the CDR3: TGTGCCAGCAGTTATGCAGATACGCAGTATTTT. This translates into CASSYADTQYF.

The CDR3, as DNA: TGTGCCAGCAACTACGCACTTTCAGATACGCAGTATTTT. This codes for CASNYALSDTQYF. V and J are TRBV7-9 and TRBJ2-3, with D hard to call. V was cut by 7 bases and J by 4 bases, with 12 bases left in between. The V gene's germline CDR1 is SEHNR and CDR2 FQNEAQ (reference sequence). The CDR3 sequence is 13 residues long. Based on the CDR3 plus reference TRBV7-9 and TRBJ2-3, the full variable domain is DTGVSQNPRHKITKRGQNVTFRCDPISEHNRLYWYRQTLGQGPEFLTYFQNEAQLEKSRLLSDRFSAERPKGSFSTLEIQRTEQGDSAMYLCASNYALSDTQYFGPGTRLTVL.

The rearrangement uses TRBV28 and TRBJ2-3; the D gene is possibly TRBD1 (5 bases). The V gene's germline CDR1 is MDHEN and CDR2 SYDVKM. V lost 4 bases and J lost 1, with 12 bases in between. This CDR3 has 15 amino acids. This chain's CDR3 is CASSSRQRRTDTQYF. DNA for the CDR3: TGTGCCAGCAGTTCTCGACAGAGACGCACAGATACGCAGTATTTT.

As for this clone: The germline gene is not matched at one end of the junction; a read error may be the cause. This chain joins TRBV19 and TRBJ2-1; D is ambiguous. Per germline, CDR1 LNHDA and CDR2 SQIVND (reference sequence). This CDR3 region has 15 residues. The CDR3 coding sequence is TGTGCCAGTAGTATTTCGCTCCTGTCCTACAATAAGCAGTTCTTC. Amino acid sequence: CASSISLLSYNKQFF.

This clone has more than one count but fewer than ten. The CDR3 DNA reads TGTGCCACCAGCAGTGACAGAAACAATGAGCAGTTCTTC. It is translated as CATSSDRNNEQFF. The chain couples TRBV15 to TRBJ2-1; perhaps TRBD1 as D (5 bases). Trimming shortened V by 3 bases and J by 5 bases, and 8 bases separated the two germline ends. The length of the CDR3 is 13 residues. From germline, CDR1 is LNHNV and CDR2 YYDKDF (reference sequence).

The chain employs TRBV20-1 and TRBJ2-2; D unclear. The V gene's germline CDR1 is DFQATT and CDR2 SNEGSKA (reference sequence). V was cut by 3 bases and J by 7 bases, with 6 bases left in between. The CDR3 is made up of 11 amino acids. CDR3 protein: CSASYVGELFF. In DNA form, the CDR3 reads TGCAGTGCTAGTTATGTCGGGGAGCTGTTTTTT.